A single sample is the source of the 32 T cell receptor beta chains below, sequenced in a study of T cells in Graves' hyperthyroidism and ophthalmopathy. Amplified TCR beta CDR3 regions derived from RNA transcripts. RT-PCR in the first round (using the HTBI primer set) targeted the TCR CDR3. One entry per CDR3 protein, called by TCRdb with MiXCR from the multiplex PCR reads. Among under 350,000 distinct CDR3 sequences listed, approximately 14% were seen once. Sequencing was performed on blood. The source of these receptors is a middle-aged woman with Graves' ophthalmopathy.

DNA of the CDR3: TGCGCCAGCAGCTTGGGACAGAGATCCACTGAAGCTTTCTTT. Its protein is CASSLGQRSTEAFF. The rearrangement joins TRBV5-1 to TRBJ1-1; a possible D gene is TRBD1 (5 bases). The CDR3 totals 14 residues. Germline V gene data show CDR1 as SGHRS and CDR2 as YFSETQ. Deletions cut 0 bases from V and 4 bases from J, with 10 bases between.

This clonotype appeared many times. The J gene is TRBJ2-7, the V gene TRBV11-2; the D is unclear. This CDR3 contains 14 residues. Looked up from germline, CDR1 is SGHAT and CDR2 is FQNNGV. The V end was cut by 2 bases, the J end by 1 base, with 9 bases between. The CDR3 nucleotides read TGTGCCAGCAGCTTATATCACGTGTCCTACGAGCAGTACTTC. Translation: CASSLYHVSYEQYF.

The chain uses TRBV4-2 and TRBJ2-5, with 9 bases identical to TRBD2. Looked up from germline, CDR1 is LGHNA and CDR2 is YNFKEQ. CDR3 size: 18 residues. Trimming took 0 bases from V and 5 from J; bases not matched to a gene: 13. Written as DNA, the CDR3 is TGTGCCAGCAGCCAAGAAGAAGGCGGGGGGGCCTCTTTTGAGACCCAGTACTTC. Its protein product is CASSQEEGGGASFETQYF.

This clonotype was observed at least ten times. This chain connects TRBV27 to TRBJ1-2; D gene uncertain. The length of the CDR3 is 13 residues. The V and J ends lost 5 bases and 5 bases respectively, with 12 bases between them. Per the germline V gene, CDR1 is MNHEY and CDR2 is SMNVEV (reference sequence). The chain's CDR3 is CASSTQNRYGYTF. DNA for the CDR3: TGTGCCAGCAGTACCCAAAATAGATATGGCTACACCTTC.

There are many counts of this clonotype. The chain combines TRBV15 with TRBJ2-6; D is possibly TRBD1 (5 bases). Between the trimmed V and J ends, which lost 0 bases and 2 bases, there was a span of 11 bases. The CDR3 covers 17 residues. Germline CDR1 LNHNV, CDR2 YYDKDF (reference sequence). The CDR3 reads CATSRDRAVAGANVLTF. In DNA, the CDR3 is TGTGCCACCAGCAGAGACAGGGCAGTTGCTGGGGCCAACGTCCTGACTTTC.

The chain's CDR3 is CASSLRGQSTDTQYF. The CDR3 DNA follows: TGTGCCAGCAGCTTAAGGGGACAGAGCACAGATACGCAGTATTTT. The chain uses TRBV7-6 and TRBJ2-3, with 7 bases fitting TRBD1. With V trimmed by 2 bases and J by 0 bases, 2 bases remained unmatched. The CDR3 extends over 15 amino acids. Germline-derived CDR1 and CDR2 are SGHVS and FNYEAQ.

The chain recombines TRBV29-1 with TRBJ1-2, with no clear D. Germline values: CDR1 SQVTM, CDR2 ANQGSEA. V lost 6 bases and J lost 6, with 20 bases in between. The CDR3 consists of 14 residues. CDR3 in DNA: TGCAGCGTCCGCGACGAACGTCCCCCCAATGGCTACACCTTC. Translated: CSVRDERPPNGYTF.

The chain combines TRBV10-3 with TRBJ2-3; D call uncertain. The CDR3 has 13 residues. Trimming took 10 bases from V and 4 from J, leaving 15 bases between them. Germline V gene sequence: CDR1 ENHRY, CDR2 SYGVKD. The CDR3 is CATLEVLADTQYF. In nucleotides, the CDR3 is TGTGCCACTCTAGAAGTTCTGGCAGATACGCAGTATTTT.

CDR3 nucleotide sequence: TGTGCCAGCAGCTTGTCGTCCCATTCCGAGTTATATGGCTACACCTTC. Its translation is CASSLSSHSELYGYTF. The rearrangement links TRBV5-4 to TRBJ1-2; D gene uncertain. Germline V gives CDR1 SGHNT, CDR2 YYREEE (reference sequence). V gave up 1 base and J gave up 5 bases, with 18 bases separating them. This CDR3 has 16 amino acids.

This clonotype was seen repeatedly, ten times or more. V and J are TRBV11-2 and TRBJ1-1; maybe TRBD1 (5 bases). V was trimmed by 1 base and J by 5 bases, leaving 11 bases between them. The CDR3 sequence is 14 residues long. CDR1 and CDR2 from the germline V gene are SGHAT and FQNNGV. CDR3 coding DNA: TGTGCCAGCAGCTTAGTCGTCGGGGGAACTGAAGCTTTCTTT. Translating it yields CASSLVVGGTEAFF.

This clonotype came up many times. The V and J genes are TRBV7-2 and TRBJ1-2, with 8 nucleotides matching TRBD1. Germline trimming cut 5 bases from V and 5 bases from J; bases unmatched to any gene: 4. Germline assignment: CDR1 SGHTA and CDR2 FQGNSA. CDR3 length: 13 residues. CDR3 sequence (DNA): TGTGCCAGCAGCCGAGACAGGGGTTATGGCTACACCTTC. Translated: CASSRDRGYGYTF. Based on the CDR3 plus reference TRBV7-2 and TRBJ1-2, the full variable domain is GAGVSQSPSNKVTEKGKDVELRCDPISGHTALYWYRQSLGQGLEFLIYFQGNSAPDKSGLPSDRFSAERTGGSVSTLTIQRTQQEDSAVYLCASSRDRGYGYTFGSGTRLTVV.

This clonotype was detected many times. The chain combines TRBV12-5 with TRBJ1-1; TRBD1 matches at 7 bases. Trimming took 6 bases from V and 6 from J; bases not matched to a gene: 4. The CDR3 covers 12 residues. The germline V gene encodes CDR1 LGHNT and CDR2 FRNRAP. The CDR3 DNA reads as TGTGCTAGTGGCCAGACAGGGCCTGAAGCTTTCTTT. It translates to CASGQTGPEAFF.

This clonotype has only a few counts. The genes are TRBV30 and TRBJ2-2, with 8 bases fitting TRBD2. Germline V lookup: CDR1 GTSNPN, CDR2 SVGIG (reference sequence). After removal of 4 bases from V and 3 bases from J, the junction contained 13 bases not matched to a gene. The CDR3 is 17 residues long. The CDR3 sequence: CAWTSTGGLDYTGELFF. CDR3 coding DNA: TGTGCCTGGACCTCAACCGGGGGACTAGACTACACCGGGGAGCTGTTTTTT.

This clonotype was observed many times. The chain employs TRBV7-9 and TRBJ1-2; the D is unclear. Germline V gene data show CDR1 as SEHNR and CDR2 as FQNEAQ (reference sequence). V dropped 6 bases and J dropped 6 bases, with 20 bases sitting between them. The CDR3 extends over 15 amino acids. The CDR3: CASSRGPDFSHGYTF. In DNA form, the CDR3 reads TGTGCCAGCAGTCGAGGGCCCGACTTTTCGCATGGCTACACCTTC.

This clonotype was detected ten times or more. This chain uses TRBV28 with TRBJ2-7, with D perhaps matching TRBD1 (5 bases). V was clipped by 1 base and J by 4 bases, with 14 bases between them. This CDR3 is built from 15 residues. Germline CDR1 reads MDHEN; CDR2 reads SYDVKM. The CDR3 here is CASSLSGRVLYEQYF. The CDR3 DNA sequence: TGTGCCAGCAGTTTATCCGGCAGGGTTCTGTACGAGCAGTACTTC.

The table lists this clonotype with many counts. The V and J genes are TRBV27 and TRBJ2-1; D remains unclear. The CDR3 contains 13 residues. With 3 bases removed from V and 3 bases from J, the gap between germline ends came to 6 bases. The germline V gene has CDR1 MNHEY and CDR2 SMNVEV (reference sequence). The DNA for the CDR3 is TGTGCCAGCAGTTTGGAGAACTACAATGAGCAGTTCTTC. This translates into CASSLENYNEQFF.

This clonotype was observed at least ten times. V usage is TRBV11-2 and J usage is TRBJ2-3; no firm D call. There are 14 residues in the CDR3. The V end was cut by 0 bases, the J end by 4 bases, with 8 bases between. Germline CDR1 and CDR2: SGHAT and FQNNGV. Written as DNA, the CDR3 is TGTGCCAGCAGCTTAGATCAGGCCCCAGATACGCAGTATTTT. Translation gives CASSLDQAPDTQYF.

This chain uses TRBV7-6 with TRBJ1-1; 7 bases match TRBD1. The germline gives CDR1 SGHVS, CDR2 FNYEAQ. J gave up 2 bases and V 5 bases, and 14 bases lay outside the gene matches. This CDR3 is 17 amino acids long. The CDR3 reads CASSRPPDRVINTEAFF. The CDR3 coding sequence is TGTGCCAGCAGCCGCCCCCCCGACAGGGTCATTAACACTGAAGCTTTCTTT.

This clonotype was counted ten times or more. V usage is TRBV24-1 and J usage is TRBJ2-1, with 7 bases identical to TRBD1. This CDR3 is 16 amino acids long. CDR1 is KGHDR and CDR2 is SFDVKD in the germline V gene. V trimming: 4 bases; J trimming: 1 base; junction bases outside the gene matches: 6. CDR3 sequence reads: CATSDNDRVSYNEQFF. CDR3 coding DNA: TGTGCCACCAGTGACAACGACAGGGTTTCCTACAATGAGCAGTTCTTC.

This clonotype has a count of ten or more. V usage is TRBV3-1 and J usage is TRBJ1-2; no clear D. V dropped 2 bases and J dropped 7 bases, with 8 bases sitting between them. The CDR3 spans 12 residues. Germline CDR1 is LGHDT and CDR2 is YNNKEL (reference sequence). CDR3 bases: TGTGCCAGCAGCCAAATTTCCTCTGGCTACACCTTC. Encoded protein: CASSQISSGYTF.

This clonotype came up many times. The V and J genes are TRBV5-1 and TRBJ2-3; TRBD2 matches 9 bases. Per the germline V gene, CDR1 is SGHRS and CDR2 is YFSETQ. The CDR3 runs to 15 residues. Unmatched junction bases numbered 5, after V lost 2 bases and J lost 4 bases. For the CDR3, the DNA is TGCGCCAGCAGCTTTAGCGGGGGATTGGCAGATACGCAGTATTTT. This translates into CASSFSGGLADTQYF. Looking up the rest from reference TRBV5-1 and TRBJ2-3 gives the full variable domain: KAGVTQTPRYLIKTRGQQVTLSCSPISGHRSVSWYQQTPGQGLQFLFEYFSETQRNKGNFPGRFSGRQFSNSRSEMNVSTLELGDSALYLCASSFSGGLADTQYFGPGTRLTVL.

The chain links TRBV6-4 to TRBJ2-7, with TRBD1 identical over 7 bases. Germline-derived CDR1 and CDR2 are MRHNA and SNTAGT. The CDR3 is 16 residues long. V lost 3 bases to trimming and J lost 0 bases; unmatched junction nucleotides: 8. CDR3 bases: TGTGCCAGCAGTGAAGGGGGCGGCCGCAGCTCCTACGAGCAGTACTTC. Protein product: CASSEGGGRSSYEQYF.

CDR3 region: CSALNFGTGQETQYF. The DNA for the CDR3 is TGCAGTGCCCTAAATTTCGGGACGGGTCAAGAGACCCAGTACTTC. V is TRBV20-1 and J is TRBJ2-5, with D possibly being TRBD1 or TRBD2 (5 bases each). Trimming stripped 6 bases from V and 2 bases from J, with 19 bases between. Looked up from germline, CDR1 is DFQATT and CDR2 is SNEGSKA (reference sequence). CDR3 length: 15 residues.

This CDR3 is CASSLGRIYGYTF. In DNA, the CDR3 is TGTGCCAGCAGCCTCGGACGAATTTATGGCTACACCTTC. The V call is TRBV3-1, the J call TRBJ1-2; D call uncertain. Deletions cut 4 bases from V and 5 bases from J, with 11 bases between. Germline assignment: CDR1 LGHDT and CDR2 YNNKEL (reference sequence). The CDR3 loop spans 13 amino acids.

The chain recombines TRBV7-9 with TRBJ2-1, with 7 bases that match TRBD1. Trimming removed 3 bases from V and 6 bases from J; junction bases left unmatched: 5. The CDR3 totals 14 residues. Germline V gene sequence: CDR1 SEHNR, CDR2 FQNEAQ (reference sequence). CDR3 sequence: CASSLWDSSNEQFF. For the CDR3, the DNA is TGTGCCAGCAGCTTGTGGGACAGCTCCAATGAGCAGTTCTTC.

This clonotype has ten or more counts. A much larger clone is a single base away; this may be a read error. CDR3 sequence reads: CASSEEYNEQFF. In nucleotides, the CDR3 is TGTGCCAGCAGTGAAGAGTACAATGAGCAGTTCTTC. The V and J genes are TRBV2 and TRBJ2-1; D not resolved. Deletions cut 1 base from V and 4 bases from J, with 2 bases between. CDR1 and CDR2 from the germline V gene are SNHLY and FYNNEI. This CDR3 has 12 residues. The full variable domain, its missing parts supplied by reference TRBV2 and TRBJ2-1, is EPEVTQTPSHQVTQMGQEVILRCVPISNHLYFYWYRQILGQKVEFLVSFYNNEISEKSEIFDDQFSVERPDGSNFTLKIRSTKLEDSAMYFCASSEEYNEQFFGPGTRLTVL.

V gene TRBV2 combines with J gene TRBJ2-3; maybe TRBD1 (5 bases). The CDR3 extends over 17 amino acids. CDR1 is SNHLY, CDR2 FYNNEI, per germline. V gave up 4 bases and J gave up 1 base, with 18 bases separating them. CDR3 bases: TGTGCCAGCAGTGGAGGCAGGGTTGGGTTTCGCACAGATACGCAGTATTTT. This gives the protein CASSGGRVGFRTDTQYF.

This clonotype has at least ten counts. This chain links TRBV2 with TRBJ1-1; D perhaps matches TRBD1 (6 bases). CDR1 and CDR2 from the germline V gene are SNHLY and FYNNEI. The CDR3 is made up of 15 amino acids. The V end lost 1 base, the J end lost 8 bases, and 17 bases lay between the germline ends. CDR3 protein: CASSEDRVSGLEAFF. The CDR3 DNA reads TGTGCCAGCAGTGAAGACAGGGTCTCGGGCTTGGAAGCTTTCTTT. Drawing the rest from reference TRBV2 and TRBJ1-1, the complete variable domain is EPEVTQTPSHQVTQMGQEVILRCVPISNHLYFYWYRQILGQKVEFLVSFYNNEISEKSEIFDDQFSVERPDGSNFTLKIRSTKLEDSAMYFCASSEDRVSGLEAFFGQGTRLTVV.

The table lists this clonotype with many counts. The chain uses TRBV10-1 and TRBJ2-1; D may be TRBD2 (5 bases). The V gene lost 4 bases and the J gene lost 4 bases, with 17 bases spanning the gap. This CDR3 is 16 amino acids long. Germline lookup yields CDR1 WNHNN and CDR2 SYGVQD (reference sequence). CDR3 loop: CASSVALAPPYNEQFF. CDR3 in DNA: TGCGCCAGCAGTGTAGCGTTGGCACCCCCGTACAATGAGCAGTTCTTC.

This clonotype was detected only once. A read error is possible here, since a much larger clone lies one base away. This chain uses TRBV27 with TRBJ2-2; D possibly corresponds to TRBD2 (5 bases). Germline values: CDR1 MNHEY, CDR2 SMNVEV (reference sequence). CDR3 length: 12 amino acids. The CDR3 nucleotides read TGTGCCAGCAGTTTATGGCCCGGGGAGCTGTCTTTT. Its protein product is CASSLWPGELSF.

This clonotype turned up a few times. This chain links TRBV14 with TRBJ1-2; no firm D call. The V gene's germline CDR1 is SGHDN and CDR2 FVKESK. This CDR3 region has 16 residues. Trimming removed 3 bases from V and 2 bases from J, with 16 bases in between. The CDR3 loop reads CASSHSMADMNYGYTF. The CDR3 DNA sequence: TGTGCCAGCAGCCACTCTATGGCCGACATGAACTATGGCTACACCTTC.

This clonotype has ten or more counts. The CDR3 spells CASSLSFGTDTQYF. Here the CDR3 DNA reads TGTGCCAGCAGCTTAAGTTTTGGCACAGATACGCAGTATTTT. The chain links TRBV5-8 to TRBJ2-3; D not certain. CDR1 and CDR2 (germline): SGHTS, YDEGEE. Trimming left V 2 bases short and J 1 base short, with 8 bases between. The CDR3 consists of 14 residues.